This T cell receptor (beta chain) was obtained from a study of identical twins. TCRdb re-called the 5' RACE reads through MiXCR, storing one row per CDR3 protein. Of under 900,000 distinct CDR3 sequences in the sample, approximately 13% were seen once. CDR3 length equals 12 residues. V lost 4 bases and J 7 bases, leaving 14 bases between the germline ends. CDR1 and CDR2 from the germline V gene are SQVTM and ANQGSEA. This sample was shared with a second study, whose subject was yellow fever vaccine responses in identical twins.

The sequenced sample consisted of PBMCs. The chain links TRBV29-1 to TRBJ2-7; D is unclear. The TCR was taken from a woman between 18 and 29 years old in good health. The CDR3 DNA is TGCAGCGTTGGTGCAGACCTTCAGGAGCAGTACTTC. This translates into CSVGADLQEQYF.